This T cell receptor beta chain is drawn from a study of T cells in Graves' hyperthyroidism and ophthalmopathy. About the study: Sampling of peripheral blood happened at initial diagnosis, prior to any treatment.

The CDR3 has 12 residues. Germline V gives CDR1 DFQATT, CDR2 SNEGSKA (reference sequence). Trimming stripped 5 bases from V and 9 bases from J, with 14 bases between. Amplification targeted TCR beta CDR3 regions from RNA transcripts. The HTBI primer set was used in a first-round RT-PCR of the TCR CDR3. Each CDR3 protein gets one entry after TCRdb re-called the multiplex PCR reads with MiXCR. Of 300,000 to 350,000 distinct CDR3 sequences listed, about 20% are singletons. Graves' hyperthyroidism qualified as stable when ophthalmopathy did not progress within 18 months. This sequence joins TRBV20-1 and TRBJ2-1; D perhaps matches TRBD1 (6 bases). The clonotype was recovered from a woman aged 45-65 years with Graves' hyperthyroidism. The sample consisted of blood. In nucleotides, the CDR3 is TGCAGTGCTTACCCAGGGGTTGGTGAGCAGTTCTTC. Protein: CSAYPGVGEQFF.